Shown below are 29 T cell receptor beta chains from a single sample sequenced in a study of cytomegalovirus exposure and HLA in healthy donors. In the PCR, 60 Vbeta and 13 Jbeta primers were used. Profiling relied on immunoSEQ multiplex PCR, and the TCRdb table lists in-frame clones only, not all of them. The sample has some 140,000 clones. Source material: PBMCs. The receptors stem from a woman in her thirties or forties in good health and CMV-seronegative.

The chain combines TRBV11-2 with TRBJ2-3; D gene unclear. Germline V gives CDR1 SGHAT, CDR2 FQNNGV. The CDR3 contains 15 residues. Trimming stripped 2 bases from V and 0 bases from J, with 9 bases between. The CDR3 nucleotides are TGTGCCAGCAGCTTAAATGGTCTAAGCACAGATACGCAGTATTTT. As protein: CASSLNGLSTDTQYF.

The chain combines TRBV5-4 with TRBJ1-3, with a weak D call TRBD1 (5 bases). The V gene lost 4 bases and the J gene lost 8 bases, with 16 bases spanning the gap. Germline V CDR1 and CDR2: SGHNT, YYREEE (reference sequence). The length of the CDR3 is 14 residues. The CDR3 DNA reads TGTGCCAGCAGCCCTCAGGGAGGGAGAGACACCATATATTTT. As protein: CASSPQGGRDTIYF.

The V call is TRBV4-2, the J call TRBJ1-5, with 7 bases identical to TRBD1. Per the germline V gene, CDR1 is LGHNA and CDR2 is YNFKEQ. V lost 4 bases to trimming and J lost 7 bases; unmatched junction nucleotides: 10. This CDR3 comprises 15 residues. The CDR3 DNA reads TGTGCCAGCAGCCCCACCACAGGGGTAGGACAGCCCCAGCATTTT. This translates into CASSPTTGVGQPQHF.

The chain has TRBV9 and TRBJ2-5, with 12 bases matching TRBD2. In germline, CDR1 is SGDLS, CDR2 YYNGEE. This CDR3 spans 18 amino acids. V shed 3 bases and J 5 bases; nucleotides not matched to a gene: 14. CDR3 region: CASSDSDLAGGPRETQYF. The CDR3 coding sequence is TGTGCCAGCAGCGACTCGGACCTAGCGGGGGGGCCTCGGGAGACCCAGTACTTC.

The V and J genes are TRBV7-2 and TRBJ2-2; possible D gene TRBD1, 6 bases. Looked up from germline, CDR1 is SGHTA and CDR2 is FQGNSA. V was shortened by 4 bases and J by 5 bases, with 8 bases between the two germline ends. This CDR3 spans 13 amino acids. In nucleotides, the CDR3 is TGTGCCAGCAGCTCAAGGGGGACCGGGGAGCTGTTTTTT. Translating gives CASSSRGTGELFF.

V and J are TRBV10-3 and TRBJ2-6, with 7 bases that match TRBD1. CDR3 length: 15 amino acids. Germline CDR1 ENHRY, CDR2 SYGVKD. V trimming: 4 bases; J trimming: 0 bases; junction bases outside the gene matches: 0. The CDR3 region is CAISGQGSGANVLTF. CDR3 sequence (DNA): TGTGCCATCAGTGGACAGGGCTCTGGGGCCAACGTCCTGACTTTC.

The rearrangement uses TRBV6-4 and TRBJ2-6; D ambiguous. CDR1 is MRHNA, CDR2 SNTAGT, per germline. The V and J ends lost 7 bases and 0 bases respectively, with 7 bases between them. This CDR3 region has 14 residues. The CDR3: CASILDSGANVLTF. CDR3 in DNA: TGTGCCAGCATACTTGACTCTGGGGCCAACGTCCTGACTTTC.

The chain uses TRBV7-3 and TRBJ2-5, with TRBD1 identical over 7 bases. This CDR3 comprises 13 residues. Germline V lookup: CDR1 SGHTA, CDR2 FQGTGA. Germline trimming cut 5 bases from V and 1 base from J; bases unmatched to any gene: 1. For the CDR3, the DNA is TGTGCCAGCAGCCGGGACAGCCAAGAGACCCAGTACTTC. It codes for CASSRDSQETQYF.

The CDR3 region has the DNA TGTGCCAGCAGCCCTTCTAGGAACCAAGAGACCCAGTACTTC. Its protein is CASSPSRNQETQYF. This sequence joins TRBV7-6 and TRBJ2-5; D not resolved. Germline CDR1 SGHVS, CDR2 FNYEAQ. This CDR3 spans 14 amino acids. V was shortened by 5 bases and J by 0 bases, with 10 bases between the two germline ends.

The chain uses TRBV5-6 and TRBJ2-1; D gene ambiguous. Trimming left V 4 bases short and J 4 bases short, with 18 bases between. Germline CDR1 reads SGHDT; CDR2 reads YYEEEE. The CDR3 covers 16 residues. In DNA, the CDR3 is TGTGCCAGCAGCCCGGAGCCGGGTTACGGTTACAATGAGCAGTTCTTC. It yields the protein CASSPEPGYGYNEQFF.

This chain joins TRBV6-5 and TRBJ1-5, with 7 positions matching TRBD1. V gave up 5 bases and J gave up 6 bases; unmatched junction bases: 10. CDR1 is MNHEY, CDR2 SVGAGI, per germline. The CDR3 is 15 residues long. In DNA form, the CDR3 reads TGTGCCAGCAGTGACTTAAGGGGGCTTAGTCAGCCCCAGCATTTT. Amino acids: CASSDLRGLSQPQHF.

The chain combines TRBV10-3 with TRBJ1-3, with D possibly TRBD1 on 5 matching bases. The CDR3 sequence is 16 residues long. The germline V gene has CDR1 ENHRY and CDR2 SYGVKD. Between the trimmed V and J ends, which lost 5 bases and 8 bases, there was a span of 22 bases. CDR3 region: CAISPTEPGGRHTIYF. CDR3 coding DNA: TGTGCCATCAGTCCTACCGAGCCGGGGGGGAGGCACACCATATATTTT.

This sequence joins TRBV19 and TRBJ2-1; 9 positions agree with TRBD1. This CDR3 has 13 amino acids. Germline lookup yields CDR1 LNHDA and CDR2 SQIVND (reference sequence). V was clipped by 8 bases and J by 10 bases; unmatched bases: 9. The DNA for the CDR3 is TGTGCCAGTGGGGGACAGGGACCCCACGAGCAGTTCTTC. Its protein product is CASGGQGPHEQFF.

The rearrangement uses TRBV11-2 and TRBJ1-4; the D gene is possibly TRBD1 (5 bases). This CDR3 region has 14 residues. The germline CDR1 and CDR2 sequences are SGHAT and FQNNGV. V lost 1 base, J lost 5 bases, and 8 bases lay in between. CDR3 in DNA: TGTGCCAGCAGCTTAGGACAGTTAAATGAAAAACTGTTTTTT. Translated, it gives CASSLGQLNEKLFF.

This chain uses TRBV6-5 with TRBJ1-3, with unresolved D. V was cut by 4 bases and J by 0 bases, with 7 bases left in between. The CDR3 runs to 14 residues. CDR1 and CDR2 (germline): MNHEY, SVGAGI. The CDR3 region is CASSSFSSGNTIYF. The CDR3 DNA is TGTGCCAGCAGTTCTTTTAGCTCTGGAAACACCATATATTTT.

The chain carries TRBV5-1 and TRBJ2-1; 16 bases agree with TRBD2. V shed 4 bases, J shed 5 bases, and the junction held 9 bases outside the gene matches. Germline loops: CDR1 SGHRS, CDR2 YFSETQ. This CDR3 is 18 amino acids long. CDR3 nucleotides: TGCGCCAGCAGCGGGGGACTAGCGGGGGGGCCGGCGGACAATGAGCAGTTCTTC. It is translated as CASSGGLAGGPADNEQFF.

CDR3 nucleotide sequence: TGTGCCAGCAGGGGCTACAGTAGCGCTGAAGCTTTCTTT. Translation: CASRGYSSAEAFF. V gene TRBV5-5 combines with J gene TRBJ1-1; no clear D gene. CDR1 SGHKS and CDR2 YYEKEE come from the germline V gene (reference sequence). Trimming left V 5 bases short and J 6 bases short, with 14 bases between. The CDR3 is 13 residues long.

This sequence joins TRBV4-1 and TRBJ1-2; unclear D gene. V was trimmed by 1 base and J by 5 bases, leaving 8 bases between them. The CDR3 loop spans 13 amino acids. CDR1 is MGHRA, CDR2 YSYEKL, per germline. Here the CDR3 DNA reads TGCGCCAGCAGCCAAGCCGAGTCTTATGGCTACACCTTC. Translating gives CASSQAESYGYTF.

The rearrangement uses TRBV11-1 and TRBJ2-3, with 9 bases aligning to TRBD2. Trimming removed 5 bases from V and 0 bases from J; junction bases left unmatched: 12. This CDR3 is built from 18 residues. CDR1 and CDR2 from the germline V gene are SGHAT and FQDESV (reference sequence). The CDR3 loop reads CASSRLPSGVSSTDTQYF. DNA for the CDR3: TGTGCCAGCAGCCGTCTGCCTAGCGGGGTCTCTAGCACAGATACGCAGTATTTT.

The chain couples TRBV19 to TRBJ1-5; D may be TRBD1 (5 bases). Trimming removed 4 bases from V and 0 bases from J, with 7 bases in between. Germline V gene data show CDR1 as LNHDA and CDR2 as SQIVND (reference sequence). The CDR3 covers 14 residues. In nucleotides, the CDR3 is TGTGCCAGTAGTACCCAGGGTAGCAATCAGCCCCAGCATTTT. Its protein product is CASSTQGSNQPQHF.

This sequence joins TRBV28 and TRBJ2-7; D is possibly TRBD2 (5 bases). V was shortened by 6 bases and J by 3 bases, with 15 bases between the two germline ends. The CDR3 totals 14 residues. Looked up from germline, CDR1 is MDHEN and CDR2 is SYDVKM. CDR3 loop: CASSDLLAIYEQYF. DNA for the CDR3: TGTGCCAGCAGCGACCTCCTAGCTATCTACGAGCAGTACTTC.

The chain carries TRBV10-3 and TRBJ2-5; 8 bases are a match to TRBD1. The end of the DNA fits TRBJ2-7 better, so the J call may be wrong. Germline CDR1 and CDR2: ENHRY and SYGVKD. This CDR3 is 16 amino acids long. The CDR3 DNA reads TGTGCCATCAGTGAGTCGGGACAGGTCAGCTCCTACGAGCAGTACTTC. Amino acid sequence: CAISESGQVSSYEQYF.

V and J are TRBV28 and TRBJ1-2; D might be TRBD1 (6 bases). The CDR3 is made up of 13 amino acids. CDR1 and CDR2 from the germline V gene are MDHEN and SYDVKM. Between the trimmed V and J ends, which lost 5 bases and 4 bases, there was a span of 11 bases. CDR3 coding DNA: TGTGCCAGCAGTGCTGACAGGAGCTATGGCTACACCTTC. Translating it yields CASSADRSYGYTF.

This chain joins TRBV7-2 and TRBJ1-1; D ambiguous. The CDR3 contains 13 residues. Germline values: CDR1 SGHTA, CDR2 FQGNSA. Trimming left V 3 bases short and J 0 bases short, with 5 bases between. The CDR3 region has the DNA TGTGCCAGCAGCTTCGAGGTGAACACTGAAGCTTTCTTT. Translation gives CASSFEVNTEAFF.

The chain uses TRBV5-6 and TRBJ1-2; no reliable D call. Germline lookup yields CDR1 SGHDT and CDR2 YYEEEE. CDR3 length: 14 amino acids. V gave up 3 bases and J gave up 2 bases, with 11 bases separating them. The CDR3 here is CASSSLSVNYGYTF. In DNA form, the CDR3 reads TGTGCCAGCAGCTCCTTGTCGGTAAACTATGGCTACACCTTC. The entire variable domain, with the rest obtained from reference TRBV5-6 and TRBJ1-2, is as follows: DAGVTQSPTHLIKTRGQQVTLRCSPKSGHDTVSWYQQALGQGPQFIFQYYEEEERQRGNFPDRFSGHQFPNYSSELNVNALLLGDSALYLCASSSLSVNYGYTFGSGTRLTVV.

The chain carries TRBV7-2 and TRBJ2-2, with D perhaps matching TRBD1 (5 bases). The V end lost 7 bases, the J end lost 1 base, and 16 bases lay between the germline ends. Germline V gene lookup returns CDR1 SGHTA and CDR2 FQGNSA. The CDR3 has 16 residues. The CDR3, as DNA: TGTGCCAGCATTCCAGGGTACCTAATGAACACCGGGGAGCTGTTTTTT. Translation: CASIPGYLMNTGELFF.

This chain connects TRBV29-1 to TRBJ2-7, with D possibly being TRBD1 (6 bases). Germline V gene sequence: CDR1 SQVTM, CDR2 ANQGSEA. V was cut by 7 bases and J by 1 base, with 11 bases left in between. The CDR3 extends over 12 amino acids. The CDR3 nucleotides are TGCAGCGCAAGGACAGCGTCCTACGAGCAGTACGTC. Translating gives CSARTASYEQYV.

This sequence joins TRBV28 and TRBJ1-2; D possibly corresponds to TRBD1 (5 bases). The germline V gene encodes CDR1 MDHEN and CDR2 SYDVKM. This CDR3 contains 13 residues. V lost 6 bases and J 5 bases, leaving 13 bases between the germline ends. CDR3 amino acids: CASSPREGYGYTF. The CDR3 coding sequence is TGTGCCAGCAGCCCTCGGGAGGGGTATGGCTACACCTTC.

The genes are TRBV6-1 and TRBJ1-2; TRBD1 might be the D (6 bases). The CDR3 has 12 residues. The V and J ends lost 10 bases and 11 bases respectively, with 20 bases between them. Germline V lookup: CDR1 MNHNS, CDR2 SASEGT. DNA for the CDR3: TGTGCCATCCATAGGGACACTCTGAGGTACACCTTC. This gives the protein CAIHRDTLRYTF.